These 9 T cell receptor beta chains originate from one sample sequenced in a study of regulatory T cells in long-lasting Graves disease. CDR3 regions were amplified by Arm-PCR using iRepertoire HTBI primers to build TCR beta libraries. One entry per CDR3 protein, called by TCRdb with MiXCR from the multiplex PCR reads. The repertoire holds about 470,000 distinct CDR3 sequences, under 15% seen once, with around 17% in the top ten. Time point: newly diagnosed GD, antithyroid drugs for less than 3 months. The TCR library was made from RNA that had been extracted from PBMCs in TRIzol. This sample was also put to use in a study of T cells in Graves' hyperthyroidism and ophthalmopathy.

The specimen was peripheral blood mononuclear cells (PBMCs), collected at new diagnosis, from a patient treated with antithyroid drugs. Receptors were obtained from a woman younger than 45 with Graves disease.

This clonotype has at least ten counts. J is TRBJ1-2 and V is TRBV12-3 or TRBV12-4; the D gene is possibly TRBD1 (6 bases). This CDR3 has 17 amino acids. Trimming shortened V by 3 bases and J by 4 bases, and 21 bases separated the two germline ends. This CDR3 is CASSFGWVRTVGYGYTF. The CDR3 coding sequence is TGTGCCAGCAGTTTTGGTTGGGTTAGGACAGTAGGCTATGGCTACACCTTC.

This clonotype was counted at least ten times. The V call is TRBV14, the J call TRBJ2-7, with D possibly TRBD2 on 5 matching bases. With 1 base removed from V and 3 bases from J, the gap between germline ends came to 7 bases. The CDR3 spans 13 residues. Germline CDR1 is SGHDN and CDR2 is FVKESK. The CDR3 region has the DNA TGTGCCAGCAGCCAAGGGACTTACTACGAGCAGTACTTC. Its translation is CASSQGTYYEQYF.

Ten or more counts support this clonotype. The chain links TRBV10-3 to TRBJ2-3, with 8 bases matching TRBD2. The germline V gene encodes CDR1 ENHRY and CDR2 SYGVKD. The CDR3 is 15 residues long. Unmatched junction bases numbered 6, after V lost 4 bases and J lost 3 bases. The CDR3 nucleotides are TGTGCCATCAGTGGGTTCAGCGGGAGTACAGATACGCAGTATTTT. Translation: CAISGFSGSTDTQYF.

This clonotype was counted between two and nine times. The J gene is TRBJ1-1, the V gene TRBV3-1; 7 bases line up with TRBD1. There are 17 residues in the CDR3. The germline V gene has CDR1 LGHDT and CDR2 YNNKEL (reference sequence). The V and J ends lost 1 base and 1 base, in that order; junction bases with no gene match: 9. CDR3 in DNA: TGTGCCAGCAGCCAAGGACAGGGAATTAGGGGGAACACTGAAGCTTTCTTT. This gives the protein CASSQGQGIRGNTEAFF.

This clonotype was counted many times. V usage is TRBV4-1 and J usage is TRBJ2-6; D call uncertain. The CDR3 runs to 16 residues. V lost 3 bases and J lost 6, with 15 bases in between. Germline V gives CDR1 MGHRA, CDR2 YSYEKL. The CDR3 reads CASSQVPHLEANVLTF. CDR3 in DNA: TGCGCCAGCAGCCAGGTTCCGCACCTGGAGGCCAACGTCCTGACTTTC.

This clonotype came up a few times. Germline and junction disagree at one end, which may indicate a read error. The CDR3 DNA follows: TGTGTCAGCAGTGAAGGGTTTAACGGAAAAAACATTCAGTACTTC. Amino acids: CVSSEGFNGKNIQYF. The V and J genes are TRBV2 and TRBJ2-4, with D uncertain. Germline CDR1 reads SNHLY; CDR2 reads FYNNEI. This CDR3 has 15 residues.

This clonotype appeared many times. The chain carries TRBV6-2 or TRBV6-3 and TRBJ1-1, with D maybe TRBD1 (5 bases). Germline CDR1 is MNHEY and CDR2 is SVGEGT. The CDR3 has 14 amino acids. V shed 7 bases and J shed 1 base, with 13 bases lying between them. The CDR3 DNA reads TGTGCCAGCACCCTGGACACACAGAACACTGAAGCTTTCTTT. It yields the protein CASTLDTQNTEAFF.

This clonotype was observed many times. CDR3 in DNA: TGTGCCACCAGGGTCAACTATGGCTACACCTTC. Amino acids: CATRVNYGYTF. This chain connects TRBV15 to TRBJ1-2; no firm D call. With 6 bases removed from V and 2 bases from J, the gap between germline ends came to 4 bases. This CDR3 comprises 11 residues. Germline CDR1 reads LNHNV; CDR2 reads YYDKDF (reference sequence). The variable domain in full, completed from reference TRBV15 and TRBJ1-2, reads DAMVIQNPRYQVTQFGKPVTLSCSQTLNHNVMYWYQQKSSQAPKLLFHYYDKDFNNEADTPDNFQSRRPNTSFCFLDIRSPGLGDTAMYLCATRVNYGYTFGSGTRLTVV.

This clonotype appeared a few times. The chain uses TRBV7-3 and TRBJ1-1; possible D gene TRBD1, 5 bases. The germline V gene encodes CDR1 SGHTA and CDR2 FQGTGA. The CDR3 contains 14 residues. V was cut by 1 base and J by 4 bases, with 10 bases left in between. CDR3 region: CASSLNSGSTEAFF. CDR3 DNA: TGTGCCAGCAGCTTAAATTCAGGGAGCACTGAAGCTTTCTTT.